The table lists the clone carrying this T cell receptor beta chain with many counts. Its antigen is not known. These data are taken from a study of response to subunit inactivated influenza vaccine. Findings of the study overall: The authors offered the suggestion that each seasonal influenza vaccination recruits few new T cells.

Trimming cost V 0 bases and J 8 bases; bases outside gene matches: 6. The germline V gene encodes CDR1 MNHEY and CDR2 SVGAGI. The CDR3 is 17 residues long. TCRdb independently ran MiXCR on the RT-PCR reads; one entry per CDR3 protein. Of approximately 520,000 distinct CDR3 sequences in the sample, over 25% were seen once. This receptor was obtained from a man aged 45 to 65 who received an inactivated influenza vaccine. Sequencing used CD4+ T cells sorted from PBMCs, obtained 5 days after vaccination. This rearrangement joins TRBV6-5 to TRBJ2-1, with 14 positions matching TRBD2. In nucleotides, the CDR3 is TGTGCCAGCAGTTACTCGCTGGGACTAGCGGGAGAGGATGAGCAGTTCTTC. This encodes CASSYSLGLAGEDEQFF.